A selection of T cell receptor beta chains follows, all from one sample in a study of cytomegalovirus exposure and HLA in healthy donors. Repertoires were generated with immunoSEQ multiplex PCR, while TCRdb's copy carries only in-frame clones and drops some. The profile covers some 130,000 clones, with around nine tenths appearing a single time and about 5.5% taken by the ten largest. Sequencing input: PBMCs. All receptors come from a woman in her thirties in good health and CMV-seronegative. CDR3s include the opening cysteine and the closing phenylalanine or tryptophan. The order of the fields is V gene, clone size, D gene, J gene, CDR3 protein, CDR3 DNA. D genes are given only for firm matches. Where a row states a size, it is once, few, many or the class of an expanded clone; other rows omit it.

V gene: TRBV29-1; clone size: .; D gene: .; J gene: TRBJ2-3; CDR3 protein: CSVVSWAGSTDTQYF; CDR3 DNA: TGCAGCGTTGTTAGTTGGGCAGGGAGCACAGATACGCAGTATTTT
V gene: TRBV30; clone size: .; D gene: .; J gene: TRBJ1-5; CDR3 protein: CAWSVGLGNQPQHF; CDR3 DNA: TGTGCCTGGAGTGTTGGACTGGGCAATCAGCCCCAGCATTTT
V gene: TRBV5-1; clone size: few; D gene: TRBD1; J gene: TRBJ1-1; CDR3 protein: CASSFGTENTEAFF; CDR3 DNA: TGCGCCAGCAGCTTCGGGACAGAGAACACTGAAGCTTTCTTT
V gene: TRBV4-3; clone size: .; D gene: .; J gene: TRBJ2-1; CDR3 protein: CASSQERLTIYNEQFF; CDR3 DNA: TGCGCCAGCAGCCAGGAGCGACTCACCATTTACAATGAGCAGTTCTTC
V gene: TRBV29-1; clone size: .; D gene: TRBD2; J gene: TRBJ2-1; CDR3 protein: CSANSGAYNEQFF; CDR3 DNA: TGCAGCGCCAATAGCGGGGCCTACAATGAGCAGTTCTTC
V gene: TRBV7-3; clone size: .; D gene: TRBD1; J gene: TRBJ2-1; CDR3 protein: CASSPGQGTYNEQFF; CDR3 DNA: TGTGCCAGCAGCCCGGGACAGGGTACCTACAATGAGCAGTTCTTC
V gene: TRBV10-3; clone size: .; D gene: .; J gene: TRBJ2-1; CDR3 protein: CAISASQGVSNEQFF; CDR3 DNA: TGTGCCATCAGTGCCTCCCAAGGGGTGAGCAATGAGCAGTTCTTC
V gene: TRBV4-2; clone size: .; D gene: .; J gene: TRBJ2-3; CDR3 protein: CASSQDPTGSGTDTQYF; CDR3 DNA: TGTGCCAGCAGCCAAGATCCCACGGGATCGGGCACAGATACGCAGTATTTT
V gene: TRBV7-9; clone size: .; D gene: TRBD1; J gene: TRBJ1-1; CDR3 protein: CASTQGQGSNTEAFF; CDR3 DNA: TGTGCCAGTACCCAAGGACAGGGCTCAAACACTGAAGCTTTCTTT
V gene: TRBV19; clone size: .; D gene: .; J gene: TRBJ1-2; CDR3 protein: CASNAPPGVLSDGYTF; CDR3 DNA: TGTGCCAGTAATGCTCCTCCAGGGGTCCTCTCGGATGGCTACACCTTC
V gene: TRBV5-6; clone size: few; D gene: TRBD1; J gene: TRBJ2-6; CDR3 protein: CASSSGTGGLGGANVLTF; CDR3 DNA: TGTGCCAGCAGCTCAGGTACAGGGGGCCTTGGTGGGGCCAACGTCCTGACTTTC
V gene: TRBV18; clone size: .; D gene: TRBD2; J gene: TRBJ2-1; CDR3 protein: CASSTTLAGDNEQFF; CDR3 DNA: TGTGCCAGCTCCACCACCCTAGCGGGAGACAATGAGCAGTTCTTC
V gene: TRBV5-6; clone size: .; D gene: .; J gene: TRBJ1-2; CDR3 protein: CASRVVAGQDGYTF; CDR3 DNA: TGTGCCAGCAGGGTCGTTGCAGGGCAAGACGGCTACACCTTC
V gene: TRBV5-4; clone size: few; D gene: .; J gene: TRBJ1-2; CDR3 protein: CASSPGVNYGYTF; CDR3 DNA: TGTGCCAGCAGCCCAGGGGTTAACTATGGCTACACCTTC
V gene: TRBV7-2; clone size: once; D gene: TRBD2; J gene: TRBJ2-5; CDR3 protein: CASSLRRGVNQETQYF; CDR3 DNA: TGTGCCAGCAGCTTAAGGCGGGGGGTGAATCAAGAGACCCAGTACTTC
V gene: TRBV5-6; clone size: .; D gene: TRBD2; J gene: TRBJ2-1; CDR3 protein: CASSDRTSGSGFFEQFF; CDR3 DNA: TGTGCCAGCAGCGATAGGACTAGCGGGAGCGGCTTCTTTGAGCAGTTCTTC
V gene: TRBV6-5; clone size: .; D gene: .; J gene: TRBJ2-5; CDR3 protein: CASSYSVIGWETQYF; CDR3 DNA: TGTGCCAGCAGTTACTCGGTTATCGGGTGGGAGACCCAGTACTTC
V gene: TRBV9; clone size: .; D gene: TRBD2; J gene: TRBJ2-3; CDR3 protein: CASSVMGAGGHTDTQYF; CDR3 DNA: TGTGCCAGCAGCGTAATGGGTGCGGGGGGCCACACAGATACGCAGTATTTT
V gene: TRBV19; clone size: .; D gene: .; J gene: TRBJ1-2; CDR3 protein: CASSYKSNYGYTF; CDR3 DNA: TGTGCCAGTAGTTACAAATCTAACTATGGCTACACCTTC